A selection of T cell receptor beta chains follows, all from one sample in a study of patients and donors after allogeneic stem cell transplantation. TCRdb re-called the RT-PCR reads with MiXCR, one entry per CDR3 protein. Of 20,000 to 30,000 distinct CDR3 sequences in the sample, 42% were seen once. Sequencing was carried out using blood, either unsorted or a sorted T cell fraction (not recorded which). Source of these receptors: a human donor who was either an allogeneic HSCT recipient or a stem cell or donor lymphocyte infusion donor (not recorded which). It is not recorded whose cells these are; they may come from a transplant donor. The CDR3 runs from the conserved cysteine through the conserved F or W. A D gene is named only where the DNA matches it firmly. Clone size is given for some rows only: seen once, a few or many times, or a class if the clone is expanded.

TRBJ1-2	TRBV3-1	NA	NA	CASSQDRNLYGYTF	TGTGCCAGCAGCCAGGACAGAAACCTCTATGGCTACACCTTC
TRBJ2-2	TRBV3-1	medium-sized	NA	CASSLESRGNGELFF	TGTGCCAGCAGCCTTGAATCCAGGGGAAACGGGGAGCTGTTTTTT
TRBJ1-3	TRBV7-9	few	NA	CASSLEFEKIIYSGNTIYF	TGTGCCAGCAGCTTAGAATTCGAGAAAATAATCTACTCTGGAAACACCATATATTTT
TRBJ1-1	TRBV12-3/TRBV12-4	few	TRBD1	CASSSLDRDRDTEAFF	TGTGCCAGCAGTAGTTTGGACAGGGATAGGGACACTGAAGCTTTCTTT
TRBJ2-3	TRBV10-1	few	NA	CASSESSIFGTDTQYF	TGCGCCAGCAGTGAGTCTAGTATATTTGGCACAGATACGCAGTATTTT
TRBJ2-5	TRBV5-8	NA	NA	CASSLANQARTYETQYF	TGTGCCAGCAGCTTGGCCAACCAGGCCCGGACATACGAGACCCAGTACTTC
TRBJ1-2	TRBV5-1	NA	NA	CASRTGNGYTF	TGCGCCAGCAGAACAGGCAATGGCTACACCTTC
TRBJ2-6	TRBV6-5	NA	NA	CASSYSLGSGANVLTF	TGTGCCAGCAGTTACTCCCTGGGCTCTGGGGCCAACGTCCTGACTTTC
TRBJ2-1	TRBV24-1	NA	TRBD2	CATSDDEGGLAGGKYNEQFF	TGTGCCACCAGTGATGATGAGGGGGGTCTAGCGGGAGGAAAATACAATGAGCAGTTCTTC
TRBJ1-2	TRBV20-1	few	NA	CSASQPVGGYGYTF	TGCAGTGCTAGTCAGCCCGTAGGAGGGTATGGCTACACCTTC
TRBJ2-1	TRBV27	few	NA	CASSLLGGISYTYNEQFF	TGTGCCAGCAGTTTGTTAGGCGGAATATCTTACACCTACAATGAGCAGTTCTTC
TRBJ1-1	TRBV5-1	NA	NA	CASSLEGTNTEAFF	TGCGCCAGCAGCTTGGAGGGGACGAACACTGAAGCTTTCTTT
TRBJ1-2	TRBV6-5	NA	NA	CASRPDGRGNYGYTF	TGTGCCAGCAGACCCGACGGAAGAGGAAACTATGGCTACACCTTC
TRBJ1-2	TRBV5-1	NA	TRBD1	CASSLSGQGAVDYGYTF	TGCGCCAGCAGCTTATCCGGACAGGGGGCAGTAGACTATGGCTACACCTTC
TRBJ2-1	TRBV12-3/TRBV12-4	NA	NA	CASSQTQRSYNEQFF	TGTGCCAGCAGTCAAACACAGCGATCCTACAATGAGCAGTTCTTC
TRBJ1-5	TRBV29-1	NA	NA	CSARTGFRSNQPQHF	TGCAGCGCCAGAACAGGGTTTAGAAGCAATCAGCCCCAGCATTTT
TRBJ1-1	TRBV7-9	few	NA	CASNDETNTEAFF	TGTGCCAGCAACGATGAAACGAACACTGAAGCTTTCTTT
TRBJ1-1	TRBV15	NA	TRBD1	CATSGQGWNTEAFF	TGTGCCACTTCCGGACAGGGGTGGAACACTGAAGCTTTCTTT
TRBJ2-5	TRBV5-1	NA	NA	CASSQDSTRETQYF	TGCGCCAGCAGCCAGGACTCAACACGAGAGACCCAGTACTTC
TRBJ1-2	TRBV7-9	NA	TRBD1	CASSASGGTVYGYTF	TGTGCCAGCAGCGCCTCTGGGGGGACAGTTTATGGCTACACCTTC
TRBJ2-5	TRBV5-1	NA	TRBD2	CASSFGGKRETQYF	TGCGCCAGCAGCTTCGGGGGGAAGAGGGAGACCCAGTACTTC
TRBJ2-1	TRBV25-1	NA	NA	CASSESGGARSNEQFF	TGTGCCAGCAGTGAATCTGGGGGGGCGCGTTCCAATGAGCAGTTCTTC
TRBJ1-2	TRBV9	NA	NA	CASSVVARPYGYTF	TGTGCCAGCAGCGTAGTGGCCAGGCCGTATGGCTACACCTTC
TRBJ2-7	TRBV3-1	NA	NA	CASSQPTGISYEQYF	TGTGCCAGCAGCCAACCGACAGGTATCTCCTACGAGCAGTACTTC
TRBJ1-1	TRBV12-3/TRBV12-4	few	NA	CASIAAGEAFF	TGTGCCAGCATAGCGGCCGGTGAAGCTTTCTTT
TRBJ1-2	TRBV29-1	NA	TRBD1	CSVEDRGGGYTF	TGCAGCGTTGAGGACAGGGGCGGCGGCTACACCTTC
TRBJ2-3	TRBV5-1	NA	TRBD1	CASRGQGTDTQYF	TGCGCCAGCAGGGGACAGGGGACAGATACGCAGTATTTT
TRBJ2-2	TRBV19	many	TRBD2	CASRNPPLLAGGYGELFF	TGTGCCAGTAGAAACCCCCCACTACTAGCGGGGGGGTACGGGGAGCTGTTTTTT